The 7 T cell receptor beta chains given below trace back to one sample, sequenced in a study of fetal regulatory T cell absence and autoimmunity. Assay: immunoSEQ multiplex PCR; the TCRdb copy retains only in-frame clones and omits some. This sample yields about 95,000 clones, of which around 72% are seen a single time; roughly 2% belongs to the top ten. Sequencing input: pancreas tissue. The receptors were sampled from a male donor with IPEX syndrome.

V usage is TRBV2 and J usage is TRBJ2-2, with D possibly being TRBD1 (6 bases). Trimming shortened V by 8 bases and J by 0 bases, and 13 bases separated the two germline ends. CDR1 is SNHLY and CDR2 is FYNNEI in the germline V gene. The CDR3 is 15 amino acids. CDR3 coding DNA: TGTGCCAGCCTCCGGGACATCCCGAACACCGGGGAGCTGTTTTTT. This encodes CASLRDIPNTGELFF. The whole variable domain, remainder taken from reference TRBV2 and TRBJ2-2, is EPEVTQTPSHQVTQMGQEVILRCVPISNHLYFYWYRQILGQKVEFLVSFYNNEISEKSEIFDDQFSVERPDGSNFTLKIRSTKLEDSAMYFCASLRDIPNTGELFFGEGSRLTVL.

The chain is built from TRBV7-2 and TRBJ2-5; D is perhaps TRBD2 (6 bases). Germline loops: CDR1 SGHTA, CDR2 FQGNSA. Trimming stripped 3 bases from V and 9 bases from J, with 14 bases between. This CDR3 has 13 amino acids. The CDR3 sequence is CASSLGTDYSQYF. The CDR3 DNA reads TGTGCCAGCAGCTTGGGGACGGACTACTCCCAGTACTTC.

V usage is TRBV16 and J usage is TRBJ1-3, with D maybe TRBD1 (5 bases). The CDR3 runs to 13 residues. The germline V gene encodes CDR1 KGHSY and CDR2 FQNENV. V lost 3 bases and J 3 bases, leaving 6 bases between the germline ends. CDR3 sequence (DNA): TGTGCCAGCAGCCACCAGGGTGGAAACACCATATATTTT. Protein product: CASSHQGGNTIYF.

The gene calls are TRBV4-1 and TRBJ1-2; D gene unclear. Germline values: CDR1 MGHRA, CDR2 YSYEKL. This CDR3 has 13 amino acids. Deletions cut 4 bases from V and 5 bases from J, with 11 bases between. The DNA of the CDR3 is TGCGCCAGCAGCCCGGACCGGGCTTATGGCTACACCTTC. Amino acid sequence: CASSPDRAYGYTF.

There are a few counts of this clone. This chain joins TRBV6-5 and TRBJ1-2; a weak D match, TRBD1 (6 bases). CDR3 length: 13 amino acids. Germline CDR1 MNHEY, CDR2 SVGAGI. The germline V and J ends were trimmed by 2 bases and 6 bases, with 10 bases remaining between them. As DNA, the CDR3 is TGTGCCAGCAGTTACGGGGGGCCTGATGGCTACACCTTC. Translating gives CASSYGGPDGYTF.

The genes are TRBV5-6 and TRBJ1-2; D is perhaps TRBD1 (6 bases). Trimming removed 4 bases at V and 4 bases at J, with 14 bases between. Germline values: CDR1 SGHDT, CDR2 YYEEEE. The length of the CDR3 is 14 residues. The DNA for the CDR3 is TGTGCCAGCAGCCCTACAGGGATCGGCTATGGCTACACCTTC. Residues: CASSPTGIGYGYTF.

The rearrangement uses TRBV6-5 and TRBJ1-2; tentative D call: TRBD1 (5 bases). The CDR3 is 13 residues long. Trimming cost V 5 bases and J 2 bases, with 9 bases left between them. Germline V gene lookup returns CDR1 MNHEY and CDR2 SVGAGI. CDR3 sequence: CASSVGQNYGYTF. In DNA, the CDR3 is TGTGCCAGCAGTGTTGGACAAAACTATGGCTACACCTTC.